This T cell receptor (beta chain) was recorded in a study of blood T cell repertoires in COVID-19. Study-level background: In each case, the material was cDNA or gDNA derived from T cells, B-cell-depleted T cells, or PBMCs.

As originally analysed: Reference gene primers were amplified, and this amplification served to estimate nucleated cell counts. Only in-frame clones appear in the TCRdb table, and some are missing; sequencing was by immunoSEQ multiplex PCR. V and J calls and clone size are given by that table; D and trimming were obtained from the DNA. The sample yields 150,000 to 200,000 clones, 82% seen once. The receptor was isolated from a woman in her fifties or sixties with COVID-19, enrolled during active disease. Sequenced material: peripheral blood.

CDR3 loop: CASSFGYAQPQHF. DNA for the CDR3: TGTGCCAGCAGTTTCGGGTATGCACAGCCCCAGCATTTT. The chain is built from TRBV28 and TRBJ1-5; D is unresolved. V dropped 3 bases and J dropped 7 bases, with 10 bases sitting between them. The CDR3 runs to 13 residues. Germline assignment: CDR1 MDHEN and CDR2 SYDVKM.